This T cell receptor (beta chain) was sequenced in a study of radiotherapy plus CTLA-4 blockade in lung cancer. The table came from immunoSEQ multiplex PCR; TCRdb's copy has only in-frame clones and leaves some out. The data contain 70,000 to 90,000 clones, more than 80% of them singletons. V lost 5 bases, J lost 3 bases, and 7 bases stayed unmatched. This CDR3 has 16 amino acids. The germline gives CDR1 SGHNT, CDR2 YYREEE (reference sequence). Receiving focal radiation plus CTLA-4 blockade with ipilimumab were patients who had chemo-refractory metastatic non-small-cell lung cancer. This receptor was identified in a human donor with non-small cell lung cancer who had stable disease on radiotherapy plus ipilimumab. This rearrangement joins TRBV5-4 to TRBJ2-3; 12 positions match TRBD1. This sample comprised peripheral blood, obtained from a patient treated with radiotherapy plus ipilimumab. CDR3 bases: TGTGCCAGCAGAACCGGGACAGGGGGCGAGACAGATACGCAGTATTTT. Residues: CASRTGTGGETDTQYF. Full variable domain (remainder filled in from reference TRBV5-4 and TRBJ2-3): ETGVTQSPTHLIKTRGQQVTLRCSSQSGHNTVSWYQQALGQGPQFIFQYYREEENGRGNFPPRFSGLQFPNYSSELNVNALELDDSALYLCASRTGTGGETDTQYFGPGTRLTVL.